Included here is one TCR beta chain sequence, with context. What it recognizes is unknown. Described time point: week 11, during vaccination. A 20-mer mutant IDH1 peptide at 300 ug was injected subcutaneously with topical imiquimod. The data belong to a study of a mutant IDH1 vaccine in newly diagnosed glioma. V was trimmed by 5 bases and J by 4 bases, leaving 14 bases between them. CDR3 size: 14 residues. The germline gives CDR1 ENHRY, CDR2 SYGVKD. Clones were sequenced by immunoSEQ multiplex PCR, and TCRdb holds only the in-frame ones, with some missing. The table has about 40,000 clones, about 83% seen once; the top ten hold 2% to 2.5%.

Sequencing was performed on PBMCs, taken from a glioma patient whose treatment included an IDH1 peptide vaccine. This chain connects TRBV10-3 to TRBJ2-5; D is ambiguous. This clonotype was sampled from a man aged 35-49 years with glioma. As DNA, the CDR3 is TGTGCCATCAGTCCCGGGCAGCCACTAGAGACCCAGTACTTC. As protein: CAISPGQPLETQYF.